These 10 T cell receptor beta chains were all obtained from the same sample, sequenced in a study of T cells after yellow fever vaccination. One entry per CDR3 protein results from TCRdb running MiXCR on the 5' RACE reads. The top ten clones hold approximately 16% of a sample with 450,000 to 550,000 distinct CDR3 sequences, 20% to 25% of them seen once. The sequences come from PBMCs, collected 20 to 25 days after the first yellow fever vaccination. The receptors derive from a man aged 18 to 35 who received the YFV17D yellow fever vaccine.

The chain joins TRBV21-1 to TRBJ2-2; the table's D call TRBD2 went unverified against the DNA. TRBV21-1 is classified as a pseudogene. This CDR3 contains 17 residues. The DNA of the CDR3 is TGTGCCAGCAGCATTCGGACTAGCGGGTCCAACACCGGGGAGCTGTTTTTT. Its protein product is CASSIRTSGSNTGELFF.

This chain joins TRBV29-1 and TRBJ2-7, with D perhaps TRBD2 (6 bases). Trimming stripped 4 bases from V and 4 bases from J, with 8 bases between. The germline V gene has CDR1 SQVTM and CDR2 ANQGSEA. This CDR3 comprises 11 residues. The CDR3 spells CSVVSGYEQYF. The CDR3 region has the DNA TGCAGCGTTGTTAGCGGATACGAGCAGTACTTC.

This chain uses TRBV6-2 or TRBV6-3 with TRBJ2-7, with 8 nucleotides matching TRBD2. This CDR3 has 16 residues. After removal of 6 bases from V and 2 bases from J, the junction contained 12 bases not matched to a gene. Germline V lookup: CDR1 MNHEY, CDR2 SVGEGT. This CDR3 reads CASSTEAGRVAYEQYV. The CDR3 nucleotides are TGTGCCAGCAGCACCGAAGCCGGGAGGGTAGCCTACGAGCAGTACGTC.

The CDR3 DNA follows: TGCAGCGCTGTCAGGTTAATGCCTGTCGGCGGGGTTGGCTACAATGAGCAGTTCTTC. Translating it yields CSAVRLMPVGGVGYNEQFF. This chain joins TRBV29-1 and TRBJ2-1; perhaps TRBD2 as D (6 bases). V lost 7 bases and J lost 3, with 31 bases in between. CDR3 size: 19 residues. The V gene's germline CDR1 is SQVTM and CDR2 ANQGSEA.

The chain couples TRBV27 to TRBJ1-5, with 7 nucleotides matching TRBD1. Germline V lookup: CDR1 MNHEY, CDR2 SMNVEV (reference sequence). V dropped 5 bases and J dropped 2; count of bases not matched to a gene: 6. The CDR3 spans 15 residues. The CDR3 bases are TGTGCCAGCAGTCGAGGGGGCGCTGGCAATCAGCCCCAGCATTTT. This translates into CASSRGGAGNQPQHF.

There are a few counts of this clonotype. The chain combines TRBV27 with TRBJ2-3; TRBD2 agrees at 8 bases. CDR3 length: 14 amino acids. Germline CDR1 and CDR2: MNHEY and SMNVEV (reference sequence). The ends lost 6 bases at V and 5 bases at J; junction bases unmatched: 7. The CDR3 DNA is TGTGCCAGCAGGCGAGCGGGGGTCGTAGATACGCAGTATTTT. It codes for CASRRAGVVDTQYF.

Only one count was recorded for this clonotype. This chain links TRBV18 with TRBJ2-5; D uncertain. V lost 3 bases and J lost 2, with 7 bases in between. Germline CDR1 is KGHSH and CDR2 is LQKENI. The CDR3 extends over 13 amino acids. The CDR3 DNA is TGTGCCAGCTCACCCCACACACAAGAGACCCAGTACTTC. Translating it yields CASSPHTQETQYF.

This chain uses TRBV3-1 with TRBJ2-3; 10 bases line up with TRBD1. V dropped 8 bases and J dropped 4; count of bases not matched to a gene: 6. This CDR3 has 14 amino acids. Germline CDR1 is LGHDT and CDR2 is YNNKEL (reference sequence). The CDR3 is CASRQGQGSDTQYF. The CDR3 nucleotides read TGTGCCAGCCGGCAGGGACAGGGGTCAGATACGCAGTATTTT.

This clonotype appeared many times. The V gene is TRBV12-3 or TRBV12-4, the J gene TRBJ2-3; unclear D gene. The CDR3 is made up of 9 amino acids. In DNA, the CDR3 is TGTCCAAACACAGATACGCAGTATTTT. Protein sequence: CPNTDTQYF.

This chain links TRBV5-1 with TRBJ1-5; TRBD1 might be the D (5 bases). CDR3 size: 13 residues. CDR1 and CDR2 (germline): SGHRS, YFSETQ. V lost 4 bases, J lost 7 bases, and 12 bases lay in between. Here the CDR3 DNA reads TGCGCCAGCAGCAGGGGAGAGAACCAGCCCCAGCATTTT. Protein product: CASSRGENQPQHF. Full variable domain (rest looked up from reference TRBV5-1 and TRBJ1-5): KAGVTQTPRYLIKTRGQQVTLSCSPISGHRSVSWYQQTPGQGLQFLFEYFSETQRNKGNFPGRFSGRQFSNSRSEMNVSTLELGDSALYLCASSRGENQPQHFGDGTRLSIL.